This T cell receptor beta chain was sequenced during a study of identical twins. Each CDR3 protein is one row after TCRdb ran MiXCR on the 5' RACE reads. The table has around 480,000 distinct CDR3 sequences, approximately 15% seen once. Study-wide findings and caveats: Excess sharing by twins proved weaker in beta out-of-frame sequences.

The CDR3 length is 17 residues. The V and J ends lost 0 bases and 4 bases, in that order; junction bases with no gene match: 7. Germline V gives CDR1 LGHNT, CDR2 FRNRAP. This clonotype has just a few counts. The target antigen is unknown. This same sample was also taken into another study, of yellow fever vaccine responses in identical twins.

The receptor comes from a young woman in good health. Source material: CD4+ T cells sorted from blood. V is TRBV12-5 and J is TRBJ2-3, with 10 nucleotides matching TRBD2. The DNA of the CDR3 is TGTGCTAGTGGTTTGGTACAGCTAGCGGGAGTGGCAGATACGCAGTATTTT. Its protein product is CASGLVQLAGVADTQYF.